The present T cell receptor (beta chain) was sequenced within a study of shared clonotypes between healthy human individuals. Study-level background: Each donor contributed plates that comprised three CD4 naive, three CD4 memory, two CD8 naive and one CD8 memory. General study results and limits: Compared with memory subsets, naive subsets generally had larger estimated richness.

V lost 5 bases and J lost 6, with 10 bases in between. Germline V lookup: CDR1 MNHEY, CDR2 SMNVEV (reference sequence). The CDR3 has 13 amino acids. Selected positively for CCR7 and CD45RO-negative, naive CD8 cells excluded terminally differentiated effector memory CD45RA+ cells. Notes on this clone: Its cognate antigen is unknown.

Method: immunoSEQ multiplex PCR; TCRdb's copy keeps in-frame clones and lacks some. Of over 2 million clones listed, roughly 95% are singletons. The genes are TRBV27 and TRBJ2-2; D assignment may be TRBD1 or TRBD2 (5 bases each). The sample was naive CD8+ T cells sorted from blood. The TCR was taken from a young man in good health. CDR3 coding DNA: TGTGCCAGCAGTCTCGGGGCGGCCGGGGAGCTGTTTTTT. Translating it yields CASSLGAAGELFF.